This T cell receptor (beta chain) stems from a study of cytomegalovirus exposure and HLA in healthy donors. Overall study findings and caveats: Later analysis identified a missense DCLRE1C variant that was linked to TCR beta V- and J-gene trimming. Cytomegalovirus-associated status was assigned to some 160 TCR beta chains.

The PCR made use of 60 Vbeta and 13 Jbeta primers. The method was immunoSEQ multiplex PCR; TCRdb's version includes in-frame clones alone and lacks a portion of them. The sample yields over 150,000 clones, around 80% seen once. This clone was observed once. Antigen unknown. Sample: PBMCs. The TCR sequence derives from a man aged 18 to 35 in good health and CMV-seropositive.

The DNA of the CDR3 is TGTGCCAGCAGTTTGACAGGGGGTAACGAAAAACTGTTTTTT. Translation gives CASSLTGGNEKLFF. The J gene is TRBJ1-4, the V gene TRBV6-5; 9 nucleotides align to TRBD1. There are 14 residues in the CDR3. The germline CDR1 and CDR2 sequences are MNHEY and SVGAGI. The V segment lost 4 bases and the J segment 8 bases; nucleotides outside the gene matches: 5.